The rows below give T cell receptor beta chains drawn from one sample of a study of blood T cell repertoires in COVID-19. TCRdb keeps only in-frame clones here, not all; method: immunoSEQ multiplex PCR. The table has tens of thousands of clones, roughly 80% seen once. The sample comprised peripheral blood. The receptor set was obtained from a man aged 55 to 70 with acute or convalescent COVID-19. CDR3s include the opening cysteine and the closing phenylalanine or tryptophan. D genes are given only for firm matches. Some rows have no size entry. The others give once, few or many, or a class for an expanded clone.

j_gene,d_gene,v_gene,abundance,CDR3aa,CDR3nt
TRBJ2-7,TRBD2,TRBV7-2,NA,CASSLERGVSYEQYF,TGTGCCAGCAGCTTAGAGCGGGGGGTGTCCTACGAGCAGTACTTC
TRBJ2-1,NA,TRBV5-8,NA,CASSLAINEQFF,TGTGCCAGCAGCTTGGCCATCAATGAGCAGTTCTTC
TRBJ1-2,NA,TRBV6-5,NA,CASRQGGGYTF,TGTGCCAGCAGACAGGGTGGCGGCTACACCTTC
TRBJ1-1,NA,TRBV12-3/TRBV12-4,NA,CASSPGGITEAFF,TGTGCCAGCAGCCCTGGGGGGATCACTGAAGCTTTCTTT
TRBJ1-2,NA,TRBV2,NA,CATGLLSYGYTF,TGTGCCACAGGACTGCTTAGCTATGGCTACACCTTC
TRBJ1-1,NA,TRBV21-1,NA,CASSNRRTGGGGTEAFF,TGTGCCAGCAGCAATAGGAGGACAGGGGGCGGGGGCACTGAAGCTTTCTTT
TRBJ2-7,NA,TRBV12-3/TRBV12-4,NA,CASSLRTYEQYF,TGTGCCAGCAGTCTGCGGACCTACGAGCAGTACTTC
TRBJ2-7,TRBD2,TRBV6-2/TRBV6-3,NA,CASSGPWGNLAGLFYEQYF,TGTGCCAGCAGCGGCCCCTGGGGAAATCTAGCGGGGTTATTCTACGAGCAGTACTTC
TRBJ2-5,TRBD2,TRBV19,NA,CASSIASGPSRTQYF,TGTGCCAGTAGTATAGCTAGCGGACCGTCACGGACCCAGTACTTC
TRBJ2-7,NA,TRBV7-2,once,CASSALGRSYEQYF,TGTGCCAGCAGCGCCCTCGGCAGGTCCTACGAGCAGTACTTC
TRBJ2-3,NA,TRBV7-3,NA,CASSPERDTQYF,TGTGCCAGCAGCCCCGAGAGAGATACGCAGTATTTT
TRBJ2-7,NA,TRBV7-2,NA,CASSPDRPSYEQYF,TGTGCCAGCAGCCCAGACAGGCCATCCTACGAGCAGTACTTC
TRBJ1-3,NA,TRBV7-6,NA,CASSLAGVSGNTIYF,TGTGCCAGCAGCTTAGCGGGAGTCTCTGGAAACACCATATATTTT
TRBJ1-6,NA,TRBV3-1/TRBV3-2,few,CASSQGGLNSPLHF,TGTGCCAGCAGCCAAGGGGGACTGAATTCACCCCTCCACTTT
TRBJ1-2,NA,TRBV4-3,NA,CASSQGPNYGYTF,TGCGCCAGCAGCCAAGGGCCTAACTATGGCTACACCTTC
TRBJ2-6,TRBD1,TRBV28,NA,CASSFTGQANSGANVLTF,TGTGCCAGCAGTTTCACGGGACAGGCCAACTCTGGGGCCAACGTCCTGACTTTC
TRBJ2-1,NA,TRBV12-2,NA,CASRPRVASYNEQFF,TGTGCAAGTCGCCCGCGGGTAGCATCCTACAATGAGCAGTTCTTC
TRBJ2-7,TRBD2,TRBV7-2,once,CASSLGLADEQYF,TGTGCCAGCAGCTTAGGACTAGCGGACGAGCAGTACTTC
TRBJ2-7,NA,TRBV20-1,NA,CSATGLFEQYF,TGCAGTGCAACCGGGTTATTCGAGCAGTACTTC
TRBJ2-7,TRBD2,TRBV5-1,NA,CASSLGGARGSRGIAYEQYF,TGCGCCAGCAGCTTGGGTGGGGCTAGGGGATCGCGGGGGATTGCCTACGAGCAGTACTTC
TRBJ1-2,TRBD1,TRBV15,NA,CATSRDLIGGLANYGYTF,TGTGCCACCAGCAGAGATTTAATAGGGGGCCTAGCTAACTATGGCTACACCTTC
TRBJ2-1,NA,TRBV7-2,NA,CASSLVVSRSYNEQFF,TGTGCCAGCAGCTTAGTGGTTTCCAGGTCCTACAATGAGCAGTTCTTC
TRBJ2-5,NA,TRBV11-2,NA,CASSLHRVQETQYF,TGTGCCAGCAGCTTACACAGGGTGCAAGAGACCCAGTACTTC
TRBJ1-6,TRBD1,TRBV5-1,NA,CASRQGTGSDSPLHF,TGCGCCAGCAGGCAGGGGACAGGGAGCGATTCACCCCTCCACTTT
TRBJ1-1,NA,TRBV18,once,CASSQDRGTEAFF,TGTGCCAGCTCACAAGACAGAGGCACTGAAGCTTTCTTT
TRBJ2-7,NA,TRBV7-7,NA,CASSLNHRYEQYF,TGTGCTAGCAGCTTAAACCACCGGTACGAGCAGTACTTC
TRBJ2-2,NA,TRBV3-1/TRBV3-2,NA,CASSQNRANTGELFF,TGTGCCAGCAGCCAAAACAGGGCGAACACCGGGGAGCTGTTTTTT
TRBJ1-1,TRBD1,TRBV19,NA,CASSTRDRSPEAFF,TGTGCCAGTAGTACCCGGGACAGGTCCCCTGAAGCTTTCTTT
TRBJ1-6,NA,TRBV5-5,NA,CASSLKPTSSYNSPLHF,TGTGCCAGCAGCTTGAAACCCACGAGCTCCTATAATTCACCCCTCCACTTT
TRBJ1-2,NA,TRBV6-5,once,CASSYDEDYGYTF,TGTGCCAGCAGTTACGATGAGGACTATGGCTACACCTTC
TRBJ1-1,TRBD1,TRBV6-5,NA,CASSYARTGTTEAFF,TGTGCCAGCAGTTACGCCCGGACAGGGACGACTGAAGCTTTCTTT
TRBJ1-1,NA,TRBV7-3,NA,CASGQGQLVSEAFF,TGTGCCAGCGGGCAGGGGCAGTTAGTCTCTGAAGCTTTCTTT
TRBJ2-7,NA,TRBV19,NA,CASSIPGRRGEQYF,TGTGCCAGTAGTATCCCGGGCCGACGGGGGGAGCAGTACTTC
TRBJ1-6,NA,TRBV9,NA,CASSVEQASYNSPLHF,TGTGCCAGCAGCGTTGAACAGGCCTCCTATAATTCACCCCTCCACTTT
TRBJ2-6,NA,TRBV29-1,NA,CSARATGANVLTF,TGCAGCGCCAGGGCTACGGGGGCCAACGTCCTGACTTTC
TRBJ2-1,TRBD2,TRBV7-2,NA,CASSFTSGGINYYNEQFF,TGTGCCAGCAGCTTCACTAGCGGGGGGATAAATTATTACAATGAGCAGTTCTTC
TRBJ1-5,NA,TRBV7-9,NA,CASSLSQGAGPQHF,TGTGCCAGCAGCTTATCCCAGGGTGCTGGGCCCCAGCATTTT
TRBJ2-7,TRBD1,TRBV27,NA,CASRTGQGVQYF,TGTGCCAGCAGAACAGGACAGGGCGTGCAGTACTTC
TRBJ1-2,NA,TRBV6-6,NA,CASSYASWQNYGYTF,TGTGCCAGCAGTTACGCCTCGTGGCAGAACTATGGCTACACCTTC
TRBJ1-2,TRBD1,TRBV6-5,NA,CASSTPRDRVGGYTF,TGTGCCAGCAGTACTCCCCGGGACAGGGTGGGGGGCTACACCTTC
TRBJ1-2,NA,TRBV5-1,NA,CASSSNNREAGAGYGYTF,TGCGCCAGCAGCTCCAACAACCGGGAGGCGGGAGCAGGCTATGGCTACACCTTC
TRBJ2-7,NA,TRBV10-2,once,CASSESTQNEQYF,TGCGCCAGCAGTGAGTCGACACAGAACGAGCAGTACTTC
TRBJ2-1,TRBD2,TRBV19,NA,CASSQGLAGGEQFF,TGTGCCAGTAGTCAAGGACTAGCGGGGGGGGAGCAGTTCTTC
TRBJ2-1,TRBD2,TRBV16,NA,CASSQRTSLAGGLRPHNEQFF,TGTGCCAGCAGCCAACGTACAAGCCTAGCGGGGGGGCTAAGGCCCCACAATGAGCAGTTCTTC
TRBJ1-4,NA,TRBV27,NA,CASSLLQANEKLFF,TGTGCCAGCAGTTTATTGCAGGCCAATGAAAAACTGTTTTTT
TRBJ2-6,TRBD1,TRBV7-6,NA,CASSIFTGAGANVLTF,TGTGCCAGCAGCATTTTTACAGGGGCTGGGGCCAACGTCCTGACTTTC
TRBJ1-1,NA,TRBV4-3,NA,CASSPGVAGRFVGEAFF,TGCGCCAGCAGCCCCGGAGTGGCAGGGCGTTTTGTTGGTGAAGCTTTCTTT
TRBJ1-6,NA,TRBV7-2,many,CASSFGGGANSPLHF,TGTGCCAGCAGCTTTGGTGGTGGGGCCAATTCACCCCTCCACTTT
TRBJ1-6,NA,TRBV6-6,NA,CASREGQALHF,TGTGCCAGCAGGGAAGGACAAGCCCTCCACTTT
TRBJ1-1,NA,TRBV7-2,NA,CASSLARNTEAFF,TGTGCCAGCAGCTTAGCCAGGAACACTGAAGCTTTCTTT
TRBJ1-1,TRBD1,TRBV7-9,NA,CASSFGTATVAEAFF,TGTGCCAGCAGCTTTGGGACAGCGACGGTGGCTGAAGCTTTCTTT